This entry features one TCR beta chain sequence. Its target is not known. In making TCR cDNA, 5'RACE template switching added a universal primer site and UMIs to it. From the 5' RACE reads, TCRdb called clonotypes with MiXCR, one entry per CDR3 protein. The sample includes fewer than 650,000 distinct CDR3 sequences, 20% to 25% of them seen just once. The CDR3 is made up of 15 amino acids. V was pared by 5 bases and J by 6 bases, with 12 bases of the junction left unmatched. CDR1 and CDR2 from the germline V gene are MNHEY and SVGEGT. This specimen comes from a study of T cells after yellow fever vaccination. Overall study findings and caveats: Across the CD4 and CD8 compartments, a small share of clonotypes was present in both.

The chain carries TRBV6-2 or TRBV6-3 and TRBJ2-5; 7 bases are a match to TRBD1. Sample: PBMCs, taken less than 25 days after the first yellow fever vaccination. This receptor was obtained from a man younger than 35 who received the YFV17D yellow fever vaccine. The CDR3 DNA reads TGTGCCAGCAGTAACCGGGACAGCTGGGGACAGACCCAGTACTTC. It encodes CASSNRDSWGQTQYF.